This T cell receptor (beta chain) was identified during a study of cytomegalovirus exposure and HLA in healthy donors. General observations from the study: Cytomegalovirus-associated status was assigned to about 180 TCR beta chains. Many donors carried some public TCRs, although rarity characterized most TCR sequences.

This CDR3 comprises 15 residues. Trimming stripped 1 base from V and 3 bases from J, with 12 bases between. The germline CDR1 and CDR2 sequences are MGHRA and YSYEKL. PCR amplification relied on 60 Vbeta primers (plus 13 Jbeta primers). Using immunoSEQ multiplex PCR, the repertoire was profiled, and TCRdb retains in-frame clones only, with some absent. Seen here are some 200,000 clones, over 65% observed once, and the top ten hold about 1.7%. As to this clone: Its antigen is still unknown.

The V call is TRBV4-1, the J call TRBJ2-5; D perhaps matches TRBD2 (6 bases). The receptor's source is a woman younger than 45 in good health and CMV-seronegative. Sequences were obtained from PBMCs. Written as DNA, the CDR3 is TGCGCCAGCAGCCAAGGGGTGGGGGGAGAAGAGACCCAGTACTTC. Translating gives CASSQGVGGEETQYF.